Following are 24 T cell receptor beta chains from one sample sequenced in a study of blood T cell repertoires in COVID-19. Method: immunoSEQ multiplex PCR; TCRdb's copy keeps in-frame clones and lacks some. The sample carries 400,000 or so clones, 89% recorded once. Sequences were obtained from peripheral blood. The receptors were gathered from a woman between 40 and 50 years old with COVID-19, enrolled during active disease.

The chain uses TRBV5-8 and TRBJ1-5; the match to TRBD1 covers 10 bases. With 2 bases clipped from V and 6 bases from J, the junction kept 5 bases outside the gene matches. There are 15 residues in the CDR3. Germline V gene sequence: CDR1 SGHTS, CDR2 YDEGEE. The CDR3 DNA reads as TGTGCCAGCAGCTTTTTGGACAGGGGGGTTCAGCCCCAGCATTTT. It specifies CASSFLDRGVQPQHF.

This sequence joins TRBV19 and TRBJ1-5; possible D gene TRBD1, 5 bases. The CDR3 length is 16 residues. V lost 5 bases and J 0 bases, leaving 14 bases between the germline ends. The V gene's germline CDR1 is LNHDA and CDR2 SQIVND (reference sequence). For the CDR3, the DNA is TGTGCCAGTAGTCCTAAGACAGATTATAGCAATCAGCCCCAGCATTTT. Translation: CASSPKTDYSNQPQHF.

The chain joins TRBV2 to TRBJ1-2; 9 bases are a match to TRBD1. The CDR3 contains 14 residues. Germline assignment: CDR1 SNHLY and CDR2 FYNNEI. Germline trimming cut 11 bases from V and 6 bases from J; bases unmatched to any gene: 13. The CDR3 coding sequence is TGTGCCCGTCGTTCGGACAGGGGTGGTAATGGCTACACCTTC. The encoded protein is CARRSDRGGNGYTF.

The chain links TRBV5-1 to TRBJ1-5, with TRBD1 identical over 7 bases. The CDR3 covers 15 residues. The junction had 8 bases not matched to a gene; V was cut back by 4 bases and J by 4 bases. Germline V gene sequence: CDR1 SGHRS, CDR2 YFSETQ. Written as DNA, the CDR3 is TGCGCCAGCAGCCCGACAGGGCTACGAAATCAGCCCCAGCATTTT. This sequence encodes CASSPTGLRNQPQHF.

The rearrangement uses TRBV3-1 (or the pseudogene TRBV3-2) and TRBJ2-7, with TRBD1 matching over 7 bases. The germline V gene has CDR1 LGHDT and CDR2 YNNKEL (reference sequence). The V segment lost 5 bases and the J segment 7 bases; nucleotides outside the gene matches: 11. This CDR3 is 14 amino acids long. CDR3 in amino acids: CASSDRVIAEEQYF. The CDR3 DNA sequence: TGTGCCAGCAGCGACAGGGTCATCGCAGAAGAGCAGTACTTC.

The rearrangement joins TRBV2 to TRBJ1-1; the D gene is possibly TRBD1 (6 bases). The V gene lost 4 bases and the J gene lost 3 bases, with 12 bases spanning the gap. Per germline, CDR1 SNHLY and CDR2 FYNNEI. This CDR3 region has 14 residues. The CDR3 sequence: CASSVNHRDTEAFF. CDR3 bases: TGTGCCAGCAGTGTAAATCACAGGGACACTGAAGCTTTCTTT.

The chain recombines TRBV5-1 with TRBJ1-2, with a tentative D call TRBD1 (5 bases). Trimming stripped 0 bases from V and 4 bases from J, with 10 bases between. The CDR3 loop spans 14 amino acids. CDR1 SGHRS and CDR2 YFSETQ come from the germline V gene. The CDR3: CASSLVGGSYGYTF. CDR3 nucleotide sequence: TGCGCCAGCAGCTTGGTGGGGGGGTCCTATGGCTACACCTTC.

The chain couples TRBV28 to TRBJ1-2, with D tentatively TRBD1 (5 bases). With 7 bases removed from V and 7 bases from J, the gap between germline ends came to 31 bases. There are 18 residues in the CDR3. CDR1 is MDHEN and CDR2 is SYDVKM in the germline V gene. CDR3 in amino acids: CASNQPITGVRQASGYTF. The CDR3 DNA reads as TGTGCCAGCAATCAACCAATCACAGGAGTCCGCCAAGCAAGTGGCTACACCTTC.

This clone was seen a single time. The chain's CDR3 is CASSIQGTDSPLHF. DNA for the CDR3: TGCGCCAGCAGCATACAGGGGACCGATTCACCCCTCCACTTT. The chain uses TRBV5-1 and TRBJ1-6; 7 bases line up with TRBD1. The CDR3 length is 14 residues. Germline V lookup: CDR1 SGHRS, CDR2 YFSETQ. J lost 8 bases, V lost 4 bases, and 6 bases had no gene match.

This sequence joins TRBV30 and TRBJ2-7; D not certain. CDR1 and CDR2 from the germline V gene are GTSNPN and SVGIG (reference sequence). CDR3 length: 11 residues. Trimming removed 2 bases from V and 2 bases from J, with 4 bases in between. The CDR3 DNA sequence: TGTGCCTGGAGTATTACCTACGAGCAGTACTTC. It translates to CAWSITYEQYF.

The gene calls are TRBV27 and TRBJ2-2, with D tentatively TRBD1 (6 bases). Trimming removed 4 bases at V and 3 bases at J, with 18 bases between. CDR1 is MNHEY and CDR2 is SMNVEV in the germline V gene (reference sequence). The CDR3 runs to 17 residues. The chain's CDR3 is CASSSPQGRMDTGELFF. The CDR3 nucleotides are TGTGCCAGCAGTTCCCCCCAGGGGCGGATGGACACCGGGGAGCTGTTTTTT.

The rearrangement joins TRBV28 to TRBJ1-1, with 8 bases aligning to TRBD1. The CDR3 consists of 14 residues. V lost 6 bases, J lost 4 bases, and 7 bases stayed unmatched. The germline V gene has CDR1 MDHEN and CDR2 SYDVKM. CDR3 amino acids: CASRILQGATEAFF. CDR3 coding DNA: TGTGCCAGCAGGATCCTCCAGGGGGCCACTGAAGCTTTCTTT. Full variable domain (outside the CDR3, taken from reference TRBV28 and TRBJ1-1): DVKVTQSSRYLVKRTGEKVFLECVQDMDHENMFWYRQDPGLGLRLIYFSYDVKMKEKGDIPEGYSVSREKKERFSLILESASTNQTSMYLCASRILQGATEAFFGQGTRLTVV.

The chain recombines TRBV7-3 with TRBJ1-2; D is unclear. The germline V and J ends were trimmed by 1 base and 0 bases, with 15 bases remaining between them. CDR1 and CDR2 (germline): SGHTA, FQGTGA. This CDR3 comprises 17 residues. The DNA for the CDR3 is TGTGCCAGCAGCTTAAATGGCCCCCTTACCTCTAACTATGGCTACACCTTC. It yields the protein CASSLNGPLTSNYGYTF. Full variable domain (outside the CDR3, taken from reference TRBV7-3 and TRBJ1-2): GAGVSQTPSNKVTEKGKYVELRCDPISGHTALYWYRQSLGQGPEFLIYFQGTGAADDSGLPNDRFFAVRPEGSVSTLKIQRTERGDSAVYLCASSLNGPLTSNYGYTFGSGTRLTVV.

The chain has TRBV19 and TRBJ1-1; TRBD1 matches at 8 bases. CDR3 length equals 14 residues. The V segment lost 8 bases and the J segment 1 base; nucleotides outside the gene matches: 6. Germline CDR1 reads LNHDA; CDR2 reads SQIVND (reference sequence). DNA for the CDR3: TGTGCCAGTGGTTGGACAGGGAGGAACACTGAAGCTTTCTTT. This sequence encodes CASGWTGRNTEAFF.

The V call is TRBV28, the J call TRBJ2-7, with D tentatively TRBD1 (5 bases). Trimming shortened V by 7 bases and J by 0 bases, and 16 bases separated the two germline ends. The CDR3 length is 15 residues. The germline V gene encodes CDR1 MDHEN and CDR2 SYDVKM. CDR3 loop: CASTIVNTGSYEQYF. DNA for the CDR3: TGTGCCAGCACCATTGTAAATACAGGCTCCTACGAGCAGTACTTC.

This clone has just one count. CDR3: CASSRGQSQETQYF. As DNA, the CDR3 is TGTGCCAGCAGTCGCGGACAGTCCCAAGAGACCCAGTACTTC. The gene calls are TRBV27 and TRBJ2-5, with TRBD1 as a possible D gene (6 bases). This CDR3 spans 14 amino acids. CDR1 is MNHEY and CDR2 is SMNVEV in the germline V gene (reference sequence). The V and J ends lost 5 bases and 1 base respectively, with 11 bases between them.

This CDR3 reads CASSPSSGSFSYNEQFF. The CDR3 DNA follows: TGTGCCAGCAGTCCGTCTAGCGGGAGTTTCTCCTACAATGAGCAGTTCTTC. The genes are TRBV6-2 or TRBV6-3 and TRBJ2-1, with 10 bases lining up with TRBD2. V shed 5 bases, J shed 0 bases, and the junction held 7 bases outside the gene matches. The CDR3 contains 17 residues. Germline CDR1 is MNHEY and CDR2 is SVGEGT.

CDR3 sequence: CASSQQAGRENTIYF. The CDR3 nucleotides read TGCGCCAGCAGCCAGCAAGCGGGAAGGGAAAACACCATATATTTT. This rearrangement joins TRBV4-3 to TRBJ1-3; D uncertain. Germline V CDR1 and CDR2: LGHNA, YSLEER. Trimming left V 3 bases short and J 6 bases short, with 15 bases between. The CDR3 consists of 15 residues.

This rearrangement joins TRBV30 to TRBJ1-1; tentatively, D is TRBD1 (6 bases). The germline V gene encodes CDR1 GTSNPN and CDR2 SVGIG (reference sequence). There are 13 residues in the CDR3. Trimming pared 0 bases from V and 7 bases from J, leaving 12 bases between. The CDR3 nucleotides read TGTGCCTGGAGTGTAGGGGGTTACGGTGAAGCTTTCTTT. This translates into CAWSVGGYGEAFF.

This chain links TRBV28 with TRBJ1-2; 8 bases map to TRBD1. The CDR3 has 14 amino acids. After removal of 3 bases from V and 4 bases from J, the junction contained 4 bases not matched to a gene. The germline V gene has CDR1 MDHEN and CDR2 SYDVKM. CDR3 protein: CASSLDRALYGYTF. In DNA, the CDR3 is TGTGCCAGCAGTTTGGACAGGGCTCTCTATGGCTACACCTTC.

The table lists this clone with a count of one. V usage is TRBV5-1 and J usage is TRBJ2-2; the match to TRBD2 covers 10 bases. Unmatched junction bases numbered 13, after V lost 2 bases and J lost 6 bases. Germline CDR1 is SGHRS and CDR2 is YFSETQ. CDR3 length: 18 amino acids. CDR3 nucleotide sequence: TGCGCCAGCAGCTTATCAATAGCGGGAGGAGTTGGGGCCGGGGAGCTGTTTTTT. It yields the protein CASSLSIAGGVGAGELFF.

With regard to this clone: Other DNA variants within this sample encode the same CDR3. The CDR3 protein is CASSLSGSGEKLFF. For the CDR3, the DNA is TGTGCCAGCAGCTTATCAGGCTCCGGTGAAAAACTGTTTTTT. This chain uses TRBV7-2 with TRBJ1-4; D remains unclear. Trimming took off 2 bases at V and 7 bases at J, with 11 bases between the two ends. This CDR3 comprises 14 residues. Germline V gene data show CDR1 as SGHTA and CDR2 as FQGNSA.

This chain links TRBV12-5 with TRBJ1-3, with D unclear. The germline V and J ends were trimmed by 8 bases and 0 bases, with 8 bases remaining between them. This CDR3 is built from 13 residues. Germline V gene lookup returns CDR1 LGHNT and CDR2 FRNRAP. The CDR3 nucleotides are TGTGCTAGTAGTCCGAGCTCTGGAAACACCATATATTTT. This sequence encodes CASSPSSGNTIYF.

This clone was detected only once. The gene calls are TRBV2 and TRBJ2-7, with a possible D match to TRBD2 (6 bases). With 8 bases removed from V and 5 bases from J, the gap between germline ends came to 19 bases. There are 14 residues in the CDR3. The germline V gene encodes CDR1 SNHLY and CDR2 FYNNEI. CDR3 nucleotide sequence: TGTGCCAGCCTTACGCTCGGGGGAAACCACGAGCAGTACTTC. Amino acid sequence: CASLTLGGNHEQYF.